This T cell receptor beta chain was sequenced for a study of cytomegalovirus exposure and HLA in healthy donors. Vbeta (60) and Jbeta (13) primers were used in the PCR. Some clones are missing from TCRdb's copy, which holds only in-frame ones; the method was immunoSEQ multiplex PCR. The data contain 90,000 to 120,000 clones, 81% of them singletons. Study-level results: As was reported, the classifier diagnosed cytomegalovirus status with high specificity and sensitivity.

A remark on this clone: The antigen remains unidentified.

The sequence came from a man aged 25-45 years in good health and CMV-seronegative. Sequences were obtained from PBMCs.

In DNA form, the CDR3 reads TGTGCCAGCAGTACGGCAGCGTATGGCTACACCTTC. Its protein is CASSTAAYGYTF. The chain joins TRBV28 to TRBJ1-2; the D is unclear. V was clipped by 5 bases and J by 5 bases, with 9 bases between them. Germline V lookup: CDR1 MDHEN, CDR2 SYDVKM. CDR3 length: 12 residues.